The 19 T cell receptor beta chains below come from one sample, sequenced in a study of beta chain features in type 1 diabetes. As every portion of the isolated RNA was reverse transcribed, the sequencing read expressed TCRB transcripts. Some clones are missing from TCRdb's copy, which holds only in-frame ones; the method was immunoSEQ multiplex PCR. Of 240,000 or so clones listed, 25% to 30% are singletons. The sequencing input was central memory CD4+ T cells from blood. Source of these receptors: a man under 40 in good health.

The J gene is TRBJ2-3, the V gene TRBV5-1; D is uncertain. The germline V and J ends were trimmed by 0 bases and 6 bases, with 14 bases remaining between them. The CDR3 consists of 15 residues. Germline V gene lookup returns CDR1 SGHRS and CDR2 YFSETQ. The CDR3 bases are TGCGCCAGCAGCTTGGTAGGGCCCACCACGGATACGCAGTATTTT. Translated: CASSLVGPTTDTQYF.

This clone turned up a few times. The chain is built from TRBV29-1 and TRBJ1-2, with D perhaps TRBD1 (5 bases). Germline assignment: CDR1 SQVTM and CDR2 ANQGSEA. Trimming cost V 8 bases and J 7 bases, with 14 bases left between them. This CDR3 has 11 residues. The CDR3 is CSIGNGGGYTF. The CDR3 coding sequence is TGCAGCATTGGGAACGGGGGTGGCTACACCTTC. The variable domain in full, completed from reference TRBV29-1 and TRBJ1-2, reads SAVISQKPSRDICQRGTSLTIQCQVDSQVTMMFWYRQQPGQSLTLIATANQGSEATYESGFVIDKFPISRPNLTFSTLTVSNMSPEDSSIYLCSIGNGGGYTFGSGTRLTVV.

The chain carries TRBV7-2 and TRBJ2-1, with 7 bases fitting TRBD2. This CDR3 comprises 14 residues. Per germline, CDR1 SGHTA and CDR2 FQGNSA. V dropped 8 bases and J dropped 0; count of bases not matched to a gene: 4. The CDR3 DNA follows: TGTGCCAGCGACCGCGGGAGCTCCTACAATGAGCAGTTCTTC. Translation: CASDRGSSYNEQFF.

This clone was counted only a few times. DNA for the CDR3: TGTGCCAGCAGTAAGGACAGGGCCAACACCGGGGAGCTGTTTTTT. Amino acid sequence: CASSKDRANTGELFF. The chain is built from TRBV2 and TRBJ2-2; 8 nucleotides match TRBD1. The V gene's germline CDR1 is SNHLY and CDR2 FYNNEI. CDR3 size: 15 residues. Trimming at V came to 5 bases and at J to 2 bases, leaving 4 bases not matched to a gene.

This chain joins TRBV11-2 and TRBJ2-7; 9 nucleotides agree with TRBD1. Germline V gene sequence: CDR1 SGHAT, CDR2 FQNNGV. V was pared by 2 bases and J by 5 bases, with 7 bases of the junction left unmatched. There are 15 residues in the CDR3. The CDR3 protein is CASSLRGTGIHEQYF. The CDR3 DNA follows: TGTGCCAGCAGCTTAAGGGGGACAGGGATCCACGAGCAGTACTTC.

Only a few counts were recorded for this clone. V usage is TRBV6-5 and J usage is TRBJ1-1; the match to TRBD1 covers 9 bases. V lost 6 bases and J lost 2; bases outside the gene matches: 4. The CDR3 length is 14 residues. Germline CDR1 and CDR2: MNHEY and SVGAGI. The CDR3 reads CASRRGQGNTEAFF. For the CDR3, the DNA is TGTGCCAGCAGGCGGGGACAGGGAAACACTGAAGCTTTCTTT.

The chain uses TRBV5-4 and TRBJ2-1; D is unresolved. The CDR3 runs 15 residues. CDR1 is SGHNT and CDR2 is YYREEE in the germline V gene (reference sequence). With 3 bases removed from V and 0 bases from J, the gap between germline ends came to 10 bases. CDR3 bases: TGTGCCAGCAGCTCGTCCTCTAGCTCCTACAATGAGCAGTTCTTC. Its translation: CASSSSSSSYNEQFF.

The table lists this clone with a few counts. V gene TRBV19 combines with J gene TRBJ2-1; 10 nucleotides line up with TRBD1. V shed 10 bases, J shed 7 bases, and the junction held 7 bases outside the gene matches. This CDR3 spans 13 amino acids. CDR1 and CDR2 (germline): LNHDA, SQIVND (reference sequence). The CDR3 protein is CATRDRGSNEQFF. For the CDR3, the DNA is TGTGCCACAAGGGACAGGGGTTCTAATGAGCAGTTCTTC.

This clone was observed a few times. The chain couples TRBV7-8 to TRBJ1-5; no definite D call. CDR1 is SGHVS, CDR2 FQNEAQ, per germline. The CDR3 runs to 16 residues. The ends were cut back, 1 base at V and 3 bases at J, with 13 bases in the middle. The CDR3 sequence is CASSLDPGGYNQPQHF. As DNA, the CDR3 is TGTGCCAGCAGCTTAGACCCCGGCGGTTACAATCAGCCCCAGCATTTT.

The chain's CDR3 is CASSSTGSSYEQYF. CDR3 bases: TGTGCCAGCAGTTCTACAGGGAGCTCCTACGAGCAGTACTTC. The genes are TRBV28 and TRBJ2-7; maybe TRBD1 (6 bases). The ends were cut back, 4 bases at V and 0 bases at J, with 10 bases in the middle. Germline-derived CDR1 and CDR2 are MDHEN and SYDVKM. This CDR3 comprises 14 residues.

The chain is built from TRBV29-1 and TRBJ2-1; D possibly uses TRBD1 or TRBD2 (5 bases each). Trimming removed 2 bases at V and 7 bases at J, with 15 bases between. CDR3 size: 14 residues. Germline V gene lookup returns CDR1 SQVTM and CDR2 ANQGSEA. CDR3 sequence reads: CSVEWGLGGNEQFF. As DNA, the CDR3 is TGCAGCGTTGAATGGGGGTTGGGCGGAAATGAGCAGTTCTTC.

The rearrangement links TRBV7-2 to TRBJ2-7; 9 bases match TRBD1. The end of the DNA is better explained by TRBJ2-1, so the J call may be wrong. CDR3 size: 15 residues. Germline V lookup: CDR1 SGHTA, CDR2 FQGNSA. The CDR3 protein is CASSLDRGNYNEQFF. CDR3 bases: TGTGCCAGCAGCTTGGACAGGGGAAACTACAATGAGCAGTTCTTC.

This clone turned up a few times. The chain uses TRBV25-1 and TRBJ2-7; weak D call: TRBD2 (5 bases). CDR1 is MGHDK and CDR2 is SYGVNS in the germline V gene. The CDR3 has 13 amino acids. Trimming stripped 2 bases from V and 3 bases from J, with 8 bases between. The chain's CDR3 is CASSEGGHYEQYF. The CDR3 region has the DNA TGTGCCAGCAGTGAAGGCGGGCACTACGAGCAGTACTTC.

The V call is TRBV29-1, the J call TRBJ1-2; 10 nucleotides match TRBD1. The CDR3 totals 16 residues. The V and J ends lost 5 bases and 5 bases, in that order; junction bases with no gene match: 14. CDR1 and CDR2 (germline): SQVTM, ANQGSEA. The CDR3, as DNA: TGCAGCGTTCCGAGACAGGGGGCGAGCCTTCTATATGGCTACACCTTC. Its protein product is CSVPRQGASLLYGYTF.

This clone was observed a few times. The rearrangement links TRBV4-3 to TRBJ2-5, with 9 bases aligning to TRBD1. Germline V lookup: CDR1 LGHNA, CDR2 YSLEER. The CDR3 extends over 18 amino acids. V shed 2 bases, J shed 4 bases, and the junction held 14 bases outside the gene matches. CDR3 DNA: TGCGCCAGCAGCCAAAAAACCCGACAGGGGGTTCTGAGAGAGACCCAGTACTTC. This gives the protein CASSQKTRQGVLRETQYF.

A few counts support this clone. V gene TRBV28 combines with J gene TRBJ2-2; 10 nucleotides align to TRBD1. The CDR3 is made up of 15 amino acids. Germline values: CDR1 MDHEN, CDR2 SYDVKM. The junction had 6 bases not matched to a gene; V was cut back by 6 bases and J by 5 bases. CDR3 sequence: CASRTGTGVTGELFF. The DNA for the CDR3 is TGTGCCAGCAGGACCGGGACAGGGGTAACCGGGGAGCTGTTTTTT.

The chain employs TRBV29-1 and TRBJ2-6; maybe TRBD2 (5 bases). The length of the CDR3 is 14 residues. CDR1 and CDR2 (germline): SQVTM, ANQGSEA. V lost 7 bases, J lost 2 bases, and 12 bases lay in between. CDR3 nucleotide sequence: TGCAGCGGCCGTCGGGGAACTGGGGCCAACGTCCTGACTTTC. Protein: CSGRRGTGANVLTF.

The V call is TRBV30, the J call TRBJ1-1; the D is unclear. This CDR3 comprises 14 residues. CDR1 and CDR2 from the germline V gene are GTSNPN and SVGIG (reference sequence). The V end lost 2 bases, the J end lost 7 bases, and 17 bases lay between the germline ends. In DNA, the CDR3 is TGTGCCTGGAGTCCCCTGAGGCGGGAGAATGAAGCTTTCTTT. Protein: CAWSPLRRENEAFF.

This clone showed up just a few times. The rearrangement joins TRBV2 to TRBJ1-6; the D is unclear. Germline V lookup: CDR1 SNHLY, CDR2 FYNNEI. V shed 4 bases and J shed 4 bases, with 11 bases lying between them. CDR3 length: 15 residues. CDR3 coding DNA: TGTGCCAGCAGTGCAACGACACAGTATAATTCACCCCTCCACTTT. It encodes CASSATTQYNSPLHF.